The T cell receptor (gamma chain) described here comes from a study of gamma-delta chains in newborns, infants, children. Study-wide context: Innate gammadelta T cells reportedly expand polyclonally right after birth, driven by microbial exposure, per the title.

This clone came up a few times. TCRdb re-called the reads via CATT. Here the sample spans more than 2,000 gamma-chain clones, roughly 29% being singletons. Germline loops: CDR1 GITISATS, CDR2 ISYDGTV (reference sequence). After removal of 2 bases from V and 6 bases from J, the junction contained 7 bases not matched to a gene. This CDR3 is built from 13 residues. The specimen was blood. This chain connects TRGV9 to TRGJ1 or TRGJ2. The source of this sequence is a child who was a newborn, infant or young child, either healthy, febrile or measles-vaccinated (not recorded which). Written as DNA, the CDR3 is TGTGCCTTGTGGGAGGCCTCACCTTATAAGAAACTCTTT. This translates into CALWEASPYKKLF.